These 26 T cell receptor beta chains share one sample of origin, sequenced in a study of blood T cell repertoires in COVID-19. Produced via immunoSEQ multiplex PCR; TCRdb's table is partial and in-frame only. The sample gives some 260,000 clones, around 89% of which show up once; approximately 9% is in the top ten. The sequencing input was PBMCs or T cells enriched from blood (not recorded which). These receptors all stem from a middle-aged man who had recovered from COVID-19.

The chain couples TRBV28 to TRBJ2-2; D unclear. The CDR3 totals 13 residues. The ends were cut back, 4 bases at V and 5 bases at J, with 8 bases in the middle. Germline V CDR1 and CDR2: MDHEN, SYDVKM. The CDR3 loop is CASSSPHTGELFF. The DNA of the CDR3 is TGTGCCAGCAGTTCCCCACATACCGGGGAGCTGTTTTTT.

This clone appeared a few times. The J gene is TRBJ2-1, the V gene TRBV4-3, with D possibly being TRBD2 (5 bases). Per germline, CDR1 LGHNA and CDR2 YSLEER. V dropped 1 base and J dropped 2 bases, with 15 bases sitting between them. This CDR3 has 17 residues. The CDR3 nucleotides read TGCGCCAGCAGCCAAGGATATGGGAGTCCCCCCTACAATGAGCAGTTCTTC. Translating it yields CASSQGYGSPPYNEQFF.

In this sample, this clone turned up once. This sequence joins TRBV7-9 and TRBJ1-2; D gene uncertain. This CDR3 is 15 amino acids long. From germline, CDR1 is SEHNR and CDR2 FQNEAQ (reference sequence). Trimming took 2 bases from V and 7 from J, leaving 17 bases between them. CDR3 bases: TGTGCCAGCAGCTTAATTAGCCCCTCCCGCGGTGGCTACACCTTC. Encoded protein: CASSLISPSRGGYTF. Full variable domain (missing parts from reference TRBV7-9 and TRBJ1-2): DTGVSQNPRHKITKRGQNVTFRCDPISEHNRLYWYRQTLGQGPEFLTYFQNEAQLEKSRLLSDRFSAERPKGSFSTLEIQRTEQGDSAMYLCASSLISPSRGGYTFGSGTRLTVV.

This sequence joins TRBV7-9 and TRBJ1-4; D possibly corresponds to TRBD1 (5 bases). This CDR3 region has 16 residues. The germline V and J ends were trimmed by 5 bases and 2 bases, with 15 bases remaining between them. Germline V gene lookup returns CDR1 SEHNR and CDR2 FQNEAQ (reference sequence). The CDR3 loop reads CASSRGTGGTNEKLFF. CDR3 nucleotides: TGTGCCAGCAGCCGCGGAACGGGGGGGACTAATGAAAAACTGTTTTTT.

This clone was counted once. The gene calls are TRBV27 and TRBJ1-3; D unclear. V lost 4 bases, J lost 0 bases, and 7 bases lay in between. CDR1 and CDR2 (germline): MNHEY, SMNVEV (reference sequence). The CDR3 contains 14 residues. The CDR3 protein is CASSSPRSGNTIYF. The CDR3 DNA follows: TGTGCCAGCAGTTCCCCCCGCTCTGGAAACACCATATATTTT.

The chain joins TRBV3-1 (or the pseudogene TRBV3-2) to TRBJ1-2, with TRBD1 identical over 7 bases. V lost 3 bases to trimming and J lost 4 bases; unmatched junction nucleotides: 11. This CDR3 has 16 amino acids. The germline gives CDR1 LGHDT, CDR2 YNNKEL (reference sequence). The CDR3 reads CASSHTGTASGYGYTF. The CDR3 region has the DNA TGTGCCAGCAGCCATACAGGGACAGCCTCGGGCTATGGCTACACCTTC.

A single count supports this clone. The chain carries TRBV6-6 and TRBJ1-6; weak D call: TRBD1 (6 bases). This CDR3 has 15 residues. V lost 6 bases and J lost 7, with 16 bases in between. The V gene's germline CDR1 is MNHNY and CDR2 SVGAGI (reference sequence). Here the CDR3 DNA reads TGTGCCAGCAGGGACAGCTCTGCTGAGAATTCACCCCTCCACTTT. Protein product: CASRDSSAENSPLHF.

This chain connects TRBV4-1 to TRBJ2-2; TRBD1 agrees at 7 bases. CDR3 length equals 17 residues. In germline, CDR1 is MGHRA, CDR2 YSYEKL. V gave up 2 bases and J gave up 5 bases; unmatched junction bases: 11. CDR3 residues: CASSQPGTVDLTGELFF. As DNA, the CDR3 is TGCGCCAGCAGCCAACCGGGGACAGTGGATTTGACCGGGGAGCTGTTTTTT.

CDR3 DNA: TGTGCCAGCGGCTTCCGGGAGTTATCCCTCCACTTT. It codes for CASGFRELSLHF. This rearrangement joins TRBV6-6 to TRBJ1-6; no definite D call. V was shortened by 8 bases and J by 14 bases, with 16 bases between the two germline ends. CDR3 length: 12 residues. Looked up from germline, CDR1 is MNHNY and CDR2 is SVGAGI (reference sequence).

This chain links TRBV7-2 with TRBJ1-1; no clear D gene. The CDR3 consists of 16 residues. Germline CDR1 reads SGHTA; CDR2 reads FQGNSA. V lost 1 base and J lost 10, with 22 bases in between. The CDR3 DNA is TGTGCCAGCAGCTTAGTTGGAGGTGGGCCATTGTTAGGAGCTTTCTTT. Its translation: CASSLVGGGPLLGAFF. Together with reference TRBV7-2 and TRBJ1-1, the CDR3 gives the full variable domain: GAGVSQSPSNKVTEKGKDVELRCDPISGHTALYWYRQSLGQGLEFLIYFQGNSAPDKSGLPSDRFSAERTGGSVSTLTIQRTQQEDSAVYLCASSLVGGGPLLGAFFGQGTRLTVV.

V usage is TRBV7-2 and J usage is TRBJ1-2; a weak D match, TRBD1 (6 bases). The germline CDR1 and CDR2 sequences are SGHTA and FQGNSA. The CDR3 runs 18 residues. V lost 7 bases and J lost 8, with 32 bases in between. CDR3 coding DNA: TGTGCCAGCACCCCGGCACAGGGTGCGCTCACCGGCCGGGGAGGCTACACCTTC. It yields the protein CASTPAQGALTGRGGYTF.

The DNA for the CDR3 is TGTGCCAGCAGTTTACTCTTTTCAGGGAACCCTTACAATGAGCAGTTCTTC. As protein: CASSLLFSGNPYNEQFF. J is TRBJ2-1 and V is TRBV27; D perhaps matches TRBD1 (5 bases). Between the trimmed V and J ends, which lost 2 bases and 4 bases, there was a span of 18 bases. Germline V gene lookup returns CDR1 MNHEY and CDR2 SMNVEV (reference sequence). The CDR3 spans 17 residues.

This chain joins TRBV5-1 and TRBJ2-5; a possible D gene is TRBD1 (6 bases). Germline V gene sequence: CDR1 SGHRS, CDR2 YFSETQ. The CDR3 consists of 15 residues. Trimming shortened V by 4 bases and J by 0 bases, and 13 bases separated the two germline ends. CDR3 sequence reads: CASSIGTYYQETQYF. The DNA of the CDR3 is TGCGCCAGCAGCATCGGGACATACTACCAAGAGACCCAGTACTTC.

V and J are TRBV25-1 and TRBJ2-5; D gene unclear. The length of the CDR3 is 13 residues. V gave up 3 bases and J gave up 3 bases, with 8 bases separating them. Germline V gene sequence: CDR1 MGHDK, CDR2 SYGVNS. The CDR3: CASSEGRKETQYF. The CDR3 nucleotides are TGTGCCAGCAGTGAGGGCAGGAAAGAGACCCAGTACTTC.

Of note for this clone: The junction differs from germline at one of its ends, possibly a read error. The chain employs TRBV7-8 and TRBJ2-1; TRBD2 matches 15 bases. The CDR3 covers 20 residues. Germline V gene lookup returns CDR1 SGHVS and CDR2 FQNEAQ. The CDR3 spells CASSLLSPWTSGGAYHEQFF. The CDR3 DNA sequence: TGTGCCAGCAGCTTATTGTCCCCTTGGACTAGCGGGGGGGCCTACCATGAGCAGTTCTTC.

The J gene is TRBJ2-5, the V gene TRBV5-1, with 9 bases that match TRBD1. Looked up from germline, CDR1 is SGHRS and CDR2 is YFSETQ. The CDR3 has 16 residues. After removal of 0 bases from V and 0 bases from J, the junction contained 3 bases not matched to a gene. Here the CDR3 DNA reads TGCGCCAGCAGCTTGGGGGGGACAGGGTACCAAGAGACCCAGTACTTC. This gives the protein CASSLGGTGYQETQYF.

V gene TRBV29-1 combines with J gene TRBJ2-5; D remains ambiguous. This CDR3 spans 16 amino acids. Germline CDR1 and CDR2: SQVTM and ANQGSEA. The V gene lost 3 bases and the J gene lost 2 bases, with 19 bases spanning the gap. CDR3 DNA sequence: TGCAGCGTTGACCAGGCCTACCCAGTCAAGCAAGAGACCCAGTACTTC. This gives the protein CSVDQAYPVKQETQYF.

Here the CDR3 DNA reads TGTGCCAGCAGACGAGGCCGGGGAACGAGGACAGAAGGCACTGAAGCTTTCTTT. Protein product: CASRRGRGTRTEGTEAFF. J is TRBJ1-1 and V is TRBV7-2; possible D gene TRBD1, 6 bases. CDR1 is SGHTA and CDR2 is FQGNSA in the germline V gene. The CDR3 consists of 18 residues. V lost 6 bases and J 4 bases, leaving 27 bases between the germline ends.

J is TRBJ2-3 and V is TRBV18, with D hard to call. The CDR3 runs to 12 residues. CDR1 KGHSH and CDR2 LQKENI come from the germline V gene. Deletions cut 3 bases from V and 6 bases from J, with 7 bases between. CDR3 bases: TGTGCCAGCTCACCCGGTTTTGATACGCAGTATTTT. Protein product: CASSPGFDTQYF.

This sequence joins TRBV11-2 and TRBJ2-3, with TRBD1 as a possible D gene (6 bases). The CDR3 is 16 residues long. The germline V and J ends were trimmed by 5 bases and 2 bases, with 17 bases remaining between them. Per germline, CDR1 SGHAT and CDR2 FQNNGV. The CDR3 coding sequence is TGTGCCAGCAGCCAGGGGTCTAGCAGAATCACAGATACGCAGTATTTT. Encoded protein: CASSQGSSRITDTQYF.

The J gene is TRBJ2-3, the V gene TRBV7-3; 11 bases fit TRBD1. This CDR3 contains 16 residues. CDR1 is SGHTA and CDR2 is FQGTGA in the germline V gene. V was pared by 5 bases and J by 6 bases, with 10 bases of the junction left unmatched. This CDR3 is CASSPTWTGGGDTQYF. CDR3 nucleotides: TGTGCCAGCAGCCCTACGTGGACAGGGGGCGGTGATACGCAGTATTTT. Complete variable domain (other parts from reference TRBV7-3 and TRBJ2-3): GAGVSQTPSNKVTEKGKYVELRCDPISGHTALYWYRQSLGQGPEFLIYFQGTGAADDSGLPNDRFFAVRPEGSVSTLKIQRTERGDSAVYLCASSPTWTGGGDTQYFGPGTRLTVL.

A note on this clone: One end of the junction is discordant with germline, which a read error may explain. The chain combines TRBV7-7 with TRBJ1-2, with 8 bases matching TRBD1. The CDR3 has 11 residues. The germline gives CDR1 SSHAT, CDR2 FNYEAQ (reference sequence). CDR3 DNA sequence: TGTGCTAGCAGTTACAGGGGGGCGAGAAGCTTC. It yields the protein CASSYRGARSF.

The chain recombines TRBV19 with TRBJ1-5; D unclear. V was clipped by 7 bases and J by 0 bases, with 13 bases between them. CDR1 LNHDA and CDR2 SQIVND come from the germline V gene (reference sequence). There are 15 residues in the CDR3. CDR3 sequence: CASKPDSRSNQPQHF. CDR3 DNA sequence: TGTGCCAGTAAACCGGACTCCCGTAGCAATCAGCCCCAGCATTTT.

This sequence joins TRBV30 and TRBJ1-2; tentatively, D is TRBD1 (5 bases). Germline V lookup: CDR1 GTSNPN, CDR2 SVGIG (reference sequence). V was shortened by 2 bases and J by 3 bases, with 13 bases between the two germline ends. This CDR3 comprises 14 residues. For the CDR3, the DNA is TGTGCCTGGAGTTCAGGGCTCCAGGACTATGGCTACACCTTC. It yields the protein CAWSSGLQDYGYTF.

The V gene is TRBV24-1, the J gene TRBJ2-5, with D hard to call. In germline, CDR1 is KGHDR, CDR2 SFDVKD. The V gene lost 3 bases and the J gene lost 0 bases, with 4 bases spanning the gap. The CDR3 is made up of 13 amino acids. CDR3 sequence reads: CATSDQYQETQYF. CDR3 nucleotide sequence: TGTGCCACCAGTGATCAGTACCAAGAGACCCAGTACTTC.

The gene calls are TRBV19 and TRBJ2-3, with 11 bases fitting TRBD2. This CDR3 comprises 16 residues. Looked up from germline, CDR1 is LNHDA and CDR2 is SQIVND (reference sequence). V trimming: 5 bases; J trimming: 4 bases; junction bases outside the gene matches: 8. CDR3 nucleotides: TGTGCCAGTAGTGTTACTAGCGGGGGAAATTCAGATACGCAGTATTTT. Translating gives CASSVTSGGNSDTQYF.